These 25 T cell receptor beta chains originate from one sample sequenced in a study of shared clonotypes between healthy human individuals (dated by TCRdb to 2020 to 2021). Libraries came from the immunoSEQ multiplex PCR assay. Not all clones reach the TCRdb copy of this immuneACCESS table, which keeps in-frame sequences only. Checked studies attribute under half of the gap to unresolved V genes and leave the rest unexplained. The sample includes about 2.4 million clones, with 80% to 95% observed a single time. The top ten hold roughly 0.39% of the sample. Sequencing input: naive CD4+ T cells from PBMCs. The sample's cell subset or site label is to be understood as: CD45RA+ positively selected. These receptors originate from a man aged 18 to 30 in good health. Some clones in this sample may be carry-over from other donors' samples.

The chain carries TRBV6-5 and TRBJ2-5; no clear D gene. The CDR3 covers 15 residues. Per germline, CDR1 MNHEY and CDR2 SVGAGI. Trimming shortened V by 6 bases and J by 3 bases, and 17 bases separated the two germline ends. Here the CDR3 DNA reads TGTGCCAGCAGATACCGGACCGGGTCAGAAGAGACCCAGTACTTC. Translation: CASRYRTGSEETQYF.

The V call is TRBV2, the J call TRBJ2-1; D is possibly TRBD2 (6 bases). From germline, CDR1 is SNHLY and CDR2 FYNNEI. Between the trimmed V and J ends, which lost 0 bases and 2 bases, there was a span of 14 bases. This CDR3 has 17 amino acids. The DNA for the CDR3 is TGTGCCAGCAGTGAAGCAGGGCGCGGGATTGCCTACAATGAGCAGTTCTTC. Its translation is CASSEAGRGIAYNEQFF. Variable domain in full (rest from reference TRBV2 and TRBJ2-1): EPEVTQTPSHQVTQMGQEVILRCVPISNHLYFYWYRQILGQKVEFLVSFYNNEISEKSEIFDDQFSVERPDGSNFTLKIRSTKLEDSAMYFCASSEAGRGIAYNEQFFGPGTRLTVL.

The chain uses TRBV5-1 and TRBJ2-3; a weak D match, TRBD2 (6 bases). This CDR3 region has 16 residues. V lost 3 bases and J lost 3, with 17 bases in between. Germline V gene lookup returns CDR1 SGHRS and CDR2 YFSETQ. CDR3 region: CASSSAGNRGTDTQYF. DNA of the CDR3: TGCGCCAGCAGCTCTGCGGGGAATCGAGGAACAGATACGCAGTATTTT. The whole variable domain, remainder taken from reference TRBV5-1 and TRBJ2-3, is KAGVTQTPRYLIKTRGQQVTLSCSPISGHRSVSWYQQTPGQGLQFLFEYFSETQRNKGNFPGRFSGRQFSNSRSEMNVSTLELGDSALYLCASSSAGNRGTDTQYFGPGTRLTVL.

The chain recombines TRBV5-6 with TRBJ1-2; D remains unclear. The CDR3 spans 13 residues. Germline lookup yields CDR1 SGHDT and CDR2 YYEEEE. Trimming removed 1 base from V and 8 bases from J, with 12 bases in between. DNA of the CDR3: TGTGCCAGCAGCTTGCCGGGGTTCGGCGGCTACACCTTC. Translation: CASSLPGFGGYTF.

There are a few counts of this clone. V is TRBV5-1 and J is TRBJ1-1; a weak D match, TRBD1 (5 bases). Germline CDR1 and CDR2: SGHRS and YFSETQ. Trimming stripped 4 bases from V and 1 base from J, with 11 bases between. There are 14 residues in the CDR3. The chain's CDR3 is CASSGKTGNTEAFF. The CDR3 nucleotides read TGCGCCAGCAGCGGGAAAACAGGGAACACTGAAGCTTTCTTT. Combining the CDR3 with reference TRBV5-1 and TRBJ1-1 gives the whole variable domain KAGVTQTPRYLIKTRGQQVTLSCSPISGHRSVSWYQQTPGQGLQFLFEYFSETQRNKGNFPGRFSGRQFSNSRSEMNVSTLELGDSALYLCASSGKTGNTEAFFGQGTRLTVV.

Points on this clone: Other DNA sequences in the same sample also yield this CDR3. CDR3 nucleotides: TGTGCCAGCAGCTTAGAAGCAGGGAGCTCCTACGAGCAGTACTTC. Amino acid sequence: CASSLEAGSSYEQYF. The genes are TRBV11-2 and TRBJ2-7; D might be TRBD1 or TRBD2, each matching 5 bases. Germline-derived CDR1 and CDR2 are SGHAT and FQNNGV. The V gene lost 0 bases and the J gene lost 0 bases, with 9 bases spanning the gap. The CDR3 runs to 15 residues.

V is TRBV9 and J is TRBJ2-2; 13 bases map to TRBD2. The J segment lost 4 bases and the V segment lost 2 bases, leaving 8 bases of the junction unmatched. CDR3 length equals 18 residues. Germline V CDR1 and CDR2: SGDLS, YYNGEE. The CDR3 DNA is TGTGCCAGCAGCGTCGGACTAGCGGGAGAACCCTCCACCGGGGAGCTGTTTTTT. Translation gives CASSVGLAGEPSTGELFF.

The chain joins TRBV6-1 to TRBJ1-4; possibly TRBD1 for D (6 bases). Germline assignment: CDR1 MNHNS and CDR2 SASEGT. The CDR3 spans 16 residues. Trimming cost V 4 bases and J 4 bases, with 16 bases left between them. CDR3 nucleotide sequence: TGTGCCAGCAGTGGTTTGACAGGAACAATTAATGAAAAACTGTTTTTT. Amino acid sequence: CASSGLTGTINEKLFF.

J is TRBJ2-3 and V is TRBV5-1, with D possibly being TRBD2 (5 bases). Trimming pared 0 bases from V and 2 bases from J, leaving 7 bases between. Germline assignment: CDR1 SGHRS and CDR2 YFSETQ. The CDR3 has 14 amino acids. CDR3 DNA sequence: TGCGCCAGCAGCTTGGGGGAGATCACAGATACGCAGTATTTT. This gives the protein CASSLGEITDTQYF.

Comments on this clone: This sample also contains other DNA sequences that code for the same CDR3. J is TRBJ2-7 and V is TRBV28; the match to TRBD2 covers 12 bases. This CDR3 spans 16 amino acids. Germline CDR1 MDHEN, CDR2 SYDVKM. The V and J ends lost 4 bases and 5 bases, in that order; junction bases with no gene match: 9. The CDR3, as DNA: TGTGCCAGCAGTTCGCCTAGCGGGAGGGCCGTAGACGAGCAGTACTTC. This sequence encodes CASSSPSGRAVDEQYF.

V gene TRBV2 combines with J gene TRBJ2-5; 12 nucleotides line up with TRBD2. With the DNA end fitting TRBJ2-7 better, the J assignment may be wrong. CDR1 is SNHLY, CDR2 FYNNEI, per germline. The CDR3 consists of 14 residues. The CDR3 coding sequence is TGTGCCAGCAGTCTAGGACTAGCGGGATACGAGCAGTACTTC. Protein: CASSLGLAGYEQYF.

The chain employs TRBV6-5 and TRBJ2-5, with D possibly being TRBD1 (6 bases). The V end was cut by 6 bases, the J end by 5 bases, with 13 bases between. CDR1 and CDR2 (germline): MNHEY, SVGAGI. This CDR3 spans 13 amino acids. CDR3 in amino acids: CASRPGVLETQYF. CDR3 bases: TGTGCCAGCAGGCCAGGGGTATTGGAGACCCAGTACTTC.

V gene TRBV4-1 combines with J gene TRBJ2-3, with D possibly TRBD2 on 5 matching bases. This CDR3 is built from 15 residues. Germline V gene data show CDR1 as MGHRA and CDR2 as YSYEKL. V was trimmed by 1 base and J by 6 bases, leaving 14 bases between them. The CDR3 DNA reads TGCGCCAGCAGCCAAGCCCAACTAGGAGGTGATACGCAGTATTTT. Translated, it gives CASSQAQLGGDTQYF.

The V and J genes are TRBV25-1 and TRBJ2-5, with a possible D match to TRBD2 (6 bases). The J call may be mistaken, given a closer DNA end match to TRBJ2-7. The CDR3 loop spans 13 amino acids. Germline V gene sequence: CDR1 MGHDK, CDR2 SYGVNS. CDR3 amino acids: CASSPRGGDEQYF. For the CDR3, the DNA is TGTGCCAGCAGTCCACGAGGAGGGGACGAGCAGTACTTC.

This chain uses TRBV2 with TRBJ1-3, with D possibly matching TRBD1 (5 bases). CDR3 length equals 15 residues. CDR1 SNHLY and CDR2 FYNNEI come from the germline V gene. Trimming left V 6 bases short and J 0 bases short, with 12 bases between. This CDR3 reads CASRLTANSGNTIYF. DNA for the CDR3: TGTGCCAGCAGATTGACAGCGAACTCTGGAAACACCATATATTTT.

The CDR3 sequence: CASSPGGSYTDTQYF. In nucleotides, the CDR3 is TGTGCCAGTTCGCCCGGGGGCAGTTACACAGATACGCAGTATTTT. The chain is built from TRBV28 and TRBJ2-3; TRBD1 or TRBD2 may be the D gene (6 bases each). Germline CDR1 MDHEN, CDR2 SYDVKM. This CDR3 has 15 residues. With 9 bases removed from V and 2 bases from J, the gap between germline ends came to 18 bases.

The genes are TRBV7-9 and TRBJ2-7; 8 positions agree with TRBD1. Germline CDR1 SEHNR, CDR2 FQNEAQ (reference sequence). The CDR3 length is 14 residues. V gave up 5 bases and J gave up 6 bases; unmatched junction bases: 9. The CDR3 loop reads CASSRQGAEIEQYF. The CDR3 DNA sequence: TGTGCCAGCAGCCGGCAGGGGGCGGAGATCGAGCAGTACTTC.

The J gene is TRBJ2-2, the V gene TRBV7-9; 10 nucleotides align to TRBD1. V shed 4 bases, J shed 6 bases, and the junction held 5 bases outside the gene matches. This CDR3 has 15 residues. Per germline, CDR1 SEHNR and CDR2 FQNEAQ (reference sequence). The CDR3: CASSSGGQGPGELFF. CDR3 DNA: TGTGCCAGCAGCTCAGGGGGACAGGGGCCCGGGGAGCTGTTTTTT.

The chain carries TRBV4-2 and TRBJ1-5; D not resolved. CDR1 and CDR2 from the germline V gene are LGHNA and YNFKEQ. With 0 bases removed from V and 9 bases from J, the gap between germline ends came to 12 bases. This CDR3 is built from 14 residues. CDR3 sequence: CASSQDTPTGPQHF. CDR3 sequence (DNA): TGTGCCAGCAGCCAAGATACCCCTACTGGGCCCCAGCATTTT.

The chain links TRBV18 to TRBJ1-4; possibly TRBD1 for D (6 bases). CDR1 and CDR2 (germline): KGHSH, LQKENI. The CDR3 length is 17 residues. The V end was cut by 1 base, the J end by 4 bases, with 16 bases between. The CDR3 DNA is TGTGCCAGCTCACCACTAGCAGGGGCTCAGAGTAATGAAAAACTGTTTTTT. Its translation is CASSPLAGAQSNEKLFF.

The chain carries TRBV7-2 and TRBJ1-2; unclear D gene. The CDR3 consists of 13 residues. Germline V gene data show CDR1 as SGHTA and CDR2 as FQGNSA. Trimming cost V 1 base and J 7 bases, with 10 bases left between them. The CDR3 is CASSLGRTPGYTF. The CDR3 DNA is TGTGCCAGCAGCTTAGGACGGACCCCTGGCTACACCTTC.

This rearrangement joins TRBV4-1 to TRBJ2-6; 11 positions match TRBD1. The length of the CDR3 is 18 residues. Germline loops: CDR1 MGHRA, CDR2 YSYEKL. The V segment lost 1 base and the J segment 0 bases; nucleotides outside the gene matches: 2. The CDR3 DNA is TGCGCCAGCAGCCAAGCCGGGACAGGGGGCTCTGGGGCCAACGTCCTGACTTTC. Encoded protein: CASSQAGTGGSGANVLTF.

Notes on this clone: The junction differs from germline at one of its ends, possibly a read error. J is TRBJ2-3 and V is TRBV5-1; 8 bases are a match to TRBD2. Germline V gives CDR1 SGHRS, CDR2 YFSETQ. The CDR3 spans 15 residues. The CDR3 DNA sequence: TGCGCCAGCAGCTCCCTAAGCGGGAGCAAAGATACGCAGTATTTT. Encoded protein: CASSSLSGSKDTQYF.

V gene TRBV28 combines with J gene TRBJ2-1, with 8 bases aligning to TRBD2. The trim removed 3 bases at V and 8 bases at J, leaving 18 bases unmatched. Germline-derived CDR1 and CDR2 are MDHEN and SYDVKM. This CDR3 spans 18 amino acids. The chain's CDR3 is CASSFEGSGSALFDEQFF. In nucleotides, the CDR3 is TGTGCCAGCAGTTTTGAGGGGAGCGGGAGCGCCCTTTTTGATGAGCAGTTCTTC.

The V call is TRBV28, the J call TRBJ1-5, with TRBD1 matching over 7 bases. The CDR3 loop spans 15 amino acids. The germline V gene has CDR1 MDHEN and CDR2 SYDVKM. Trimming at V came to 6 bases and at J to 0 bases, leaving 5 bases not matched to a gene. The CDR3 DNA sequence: TGTGCCAGCAGCACTGGACAGGCTAGCAATCAGCCCCAGCATTTT. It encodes CASSTGQASNQPQHF.